The clone carrying this T cell receptor (beta chain) has ten or more counts. Its cognate antigen is unknown. This sample stems from a study of T cells after yellow fever vaccination. Findings and limits, study-wide: One caveat is that FACS-sorted repertoires could contain abundant clonotypes contaminating from the bulk population. The secondary response showed a weaker magnitude and a faster peak, day 5 versus 15.

Unmatched junction bases numbered 1, after V lost 0 bases and J lost 2 bases. This CDR3 spans 15 amino acids. The germline V gene encodes CDR1 SGHRS and CDR2 YFSETQ. MiXCR was run by TCRdb on the 5' RACE reads, yielding one entry per CDR3 protein. The repertoire has 50,000 or so distinct CDR3 sequences, about 7.9% of them found once; the top ten carry 28%. The chain joins TRBV5-1 to TRBJ2-2, with TRBD1 matching 7 bases. Sequenced material: CD8+ T cells sorted from PBMCs, taken around 16 days after the first yellow fever vaccination. The sequence was obtained from a man aged 18 to 35 who received the YFV17D yellow fever vaccine. The chain's CDR3 is CASSLGQGNTGELFF. The CDR3 DNA reads TGCGCCAGCAGCTTGGGACAGGGTAACACCGGGGAGCTGTTTTTT.